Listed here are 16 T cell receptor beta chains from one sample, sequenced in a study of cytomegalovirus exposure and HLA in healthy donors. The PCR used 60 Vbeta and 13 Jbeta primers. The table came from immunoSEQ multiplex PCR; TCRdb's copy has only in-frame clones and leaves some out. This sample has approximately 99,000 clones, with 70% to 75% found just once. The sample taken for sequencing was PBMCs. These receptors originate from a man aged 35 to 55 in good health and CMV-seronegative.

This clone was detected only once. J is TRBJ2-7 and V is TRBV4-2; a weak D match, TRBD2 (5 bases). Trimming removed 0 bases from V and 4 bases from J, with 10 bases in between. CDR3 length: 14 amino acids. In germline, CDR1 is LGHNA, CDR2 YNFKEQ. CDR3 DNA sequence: TGTGCCAGCAGCCAAGAAACTAGGTCGTACGAGCAGTACTTC. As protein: CASSQETRSYEQYF.

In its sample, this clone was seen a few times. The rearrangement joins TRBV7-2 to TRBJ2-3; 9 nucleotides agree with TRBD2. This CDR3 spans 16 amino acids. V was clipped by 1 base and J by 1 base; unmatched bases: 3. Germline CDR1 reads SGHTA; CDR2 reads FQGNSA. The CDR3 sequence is CASSLVAGGRTDTQYF. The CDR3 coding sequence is TGTGCCAGCAGCTTAGTTGCGGGGGGGCGCACAGATACGCAGTATTTT.

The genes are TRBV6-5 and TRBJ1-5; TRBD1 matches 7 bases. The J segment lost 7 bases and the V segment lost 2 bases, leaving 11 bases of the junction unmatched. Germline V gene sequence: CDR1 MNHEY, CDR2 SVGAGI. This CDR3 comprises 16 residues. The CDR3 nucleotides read TGTGCCAGCAGTTACCTCCGCGACAGGGATGGACAGCCCCAGCATTTT. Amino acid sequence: CASSYLRDRDGQPQHF.

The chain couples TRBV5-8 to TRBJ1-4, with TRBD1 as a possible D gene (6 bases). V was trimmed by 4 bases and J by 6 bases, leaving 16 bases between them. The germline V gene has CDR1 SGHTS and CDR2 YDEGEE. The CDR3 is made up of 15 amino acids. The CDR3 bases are TGTGCCAGCAGCCTGCCGTCAGGACAGTATGAAAAACTGTTTTTT. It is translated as CASSLPSGQYEKLFF.

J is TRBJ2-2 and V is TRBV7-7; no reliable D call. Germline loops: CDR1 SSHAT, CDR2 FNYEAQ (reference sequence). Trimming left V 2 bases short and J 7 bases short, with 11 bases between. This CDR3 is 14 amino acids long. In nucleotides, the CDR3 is TGTGCCAGCAGCTTAATTCCGGGTCACGGGGAGCTGTTTTTT. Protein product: CASSLIPGHGELFF.

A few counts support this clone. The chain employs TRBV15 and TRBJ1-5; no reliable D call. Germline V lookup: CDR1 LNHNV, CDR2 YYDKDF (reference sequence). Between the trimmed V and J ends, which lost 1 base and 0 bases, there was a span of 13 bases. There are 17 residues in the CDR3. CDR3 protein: CATSRGRPTGSNQPQHF. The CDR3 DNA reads TGTGCCACCAGCAGAGGGAGACCGACGGGTAGCAATCAGCCCCAGCATTTT. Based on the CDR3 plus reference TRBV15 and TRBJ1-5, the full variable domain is DAMVIQNPRYQVTQFGKPVTLSCSQTLNHNVMYWYQQKSSQAPKLLFHYYDKDFNNEADTPDNFQSRRPNTSFCFLDIRSPGLGDTAMYLCATSRGRPTGSNQPQHFGDGTRLSIL.

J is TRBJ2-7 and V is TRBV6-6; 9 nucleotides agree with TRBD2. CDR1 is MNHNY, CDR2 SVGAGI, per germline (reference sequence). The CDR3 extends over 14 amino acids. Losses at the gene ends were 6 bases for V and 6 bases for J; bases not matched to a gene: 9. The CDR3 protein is CASSLGLALGEQYV. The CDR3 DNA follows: TGTGCCAGCAGCCTGGGACTAGCCCTTGGCGAGCAGTACGTC.

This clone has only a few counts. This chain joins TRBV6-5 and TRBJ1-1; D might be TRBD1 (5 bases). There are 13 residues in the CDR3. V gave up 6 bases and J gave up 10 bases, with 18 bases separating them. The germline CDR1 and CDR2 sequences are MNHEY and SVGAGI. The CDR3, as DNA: TGTGCCAGCAGCGACACCGGGGGATCTAGAGCTTTCTTT. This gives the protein CASSDTGGSRAFF.

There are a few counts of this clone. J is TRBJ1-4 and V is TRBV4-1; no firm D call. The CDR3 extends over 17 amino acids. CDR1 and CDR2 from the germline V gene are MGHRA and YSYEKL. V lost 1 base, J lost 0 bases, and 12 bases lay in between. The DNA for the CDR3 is TGCGCCAGCAGCCAAGGGGCGGGGAGAGCAACTAATGAAAAACTGTTTTTT. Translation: CASSQGAGRATNEKLFF.

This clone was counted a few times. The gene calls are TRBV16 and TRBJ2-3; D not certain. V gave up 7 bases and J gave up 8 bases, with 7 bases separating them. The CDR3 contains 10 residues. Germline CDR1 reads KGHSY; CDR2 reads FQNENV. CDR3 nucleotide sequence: TGTGCCAGCAAGTTCGGTACGCAGTATTTT. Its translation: CASKFGTQYF.

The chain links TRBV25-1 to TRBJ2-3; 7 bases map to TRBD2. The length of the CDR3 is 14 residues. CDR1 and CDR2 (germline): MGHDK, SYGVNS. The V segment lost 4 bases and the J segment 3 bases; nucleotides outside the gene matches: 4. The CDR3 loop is CASSASGETDTQYF. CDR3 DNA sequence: TGTGCCAGCAGTGCCAGCGGGGAGACAGATACGCAGTATTTT.

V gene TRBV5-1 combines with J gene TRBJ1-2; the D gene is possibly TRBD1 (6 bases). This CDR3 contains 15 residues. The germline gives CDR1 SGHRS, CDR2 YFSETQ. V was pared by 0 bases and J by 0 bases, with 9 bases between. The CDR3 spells CASSLVAGANYGYTF. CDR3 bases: TGCGCCAGCAGCTTGGTTGCAGGGGCTAACTATGGCTACACCTTC.

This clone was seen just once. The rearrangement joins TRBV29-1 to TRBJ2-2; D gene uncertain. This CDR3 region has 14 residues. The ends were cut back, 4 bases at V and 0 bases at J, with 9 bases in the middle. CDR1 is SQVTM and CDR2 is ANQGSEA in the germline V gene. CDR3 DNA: TGCAGCGTTGTTAGGCAGGCGAACACCGGGGAGCTGTTTTTT. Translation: CSVVRQANTGELFF.

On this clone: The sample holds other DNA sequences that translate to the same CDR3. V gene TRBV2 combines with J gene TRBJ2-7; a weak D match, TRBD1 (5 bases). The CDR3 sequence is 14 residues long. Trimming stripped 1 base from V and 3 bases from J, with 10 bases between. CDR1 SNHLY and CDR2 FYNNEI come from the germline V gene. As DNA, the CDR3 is TGTGCCAGCAGTGAAGGTCAGGGCCTCTACGAGCAGTACTTC. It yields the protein CASSEGQGLYEQYF.

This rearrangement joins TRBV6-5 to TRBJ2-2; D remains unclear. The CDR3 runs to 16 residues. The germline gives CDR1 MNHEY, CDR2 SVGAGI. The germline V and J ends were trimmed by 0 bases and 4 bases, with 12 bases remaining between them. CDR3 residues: CASSYSSGVTTGELFF. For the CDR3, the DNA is TGTGCCAGCAGTTACTCTTCCGGTGTTACCACCGGGGAGCTGTTTTTT.

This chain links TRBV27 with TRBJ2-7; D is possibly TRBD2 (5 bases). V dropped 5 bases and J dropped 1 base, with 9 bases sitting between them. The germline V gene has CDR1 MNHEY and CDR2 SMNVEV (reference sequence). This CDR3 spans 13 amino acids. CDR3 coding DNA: TGTGCCAGCAGTATCGAGCGGTCCTACGAGCAGTACTTC. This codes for CASSIERSYEQYF.